Following are 31 T cell receptor beta chains from one sample sequenced in a study of blood T cell dynamics during melanoma immunotherapy. Produced via immunoSEQ multiplex PCR; TCRdb's table is partial and in-frame only. This sample yields about 6,700 clones, of which 80% to 90% are seen a single time; roughly a third belongs to the top ten. Time point indicated: week 3, after first cycle of checkpoint inhibitor. The input for sequencing was blood, taken from a patient treated with checkpoint blockade. The receptors here all came from a human donor with melanoma. Some clones in this sample may be carry-over from other donors' samples.

The chain recombines TRBV30 with TRBJ1-3, with 11 bases identical to TRBD1. V gave up 3 bases and J gave up 2 bases; unmatched junction bases: 3. The CDR3 sequence is 15 residues long. Germline CDR1 GTSNPN, CDR2 SVGIG (reference sequence). CDR3 DNA: TGTGCCTGGAGCCTGGGACAGGGGGCTGGAAACACCATATATTTT. It is translated as CAWSLGQGAGNTIYF.

The rearrangement joins TRBV30 to TRBJ2-7, with TRBD1 identical over 8 bases. Germline loops: CDR1 GTSNPN, CDR2 SVGIG (reference sequence). J was trimmed by 7 bases and V by 1 base; bases with no gene match: 6. The CDR3 is made up of 13 amino acids. The chain's CDR3 is CAWSGDRTLEQYF. The CDR3 nucleotides read TGTGCCTGGAGTGGGGACAGGACGTTAGAGCAGTACTTC. The whole variable domain, filled in from reference TRBV30 and TRBJ2-7, reads SQTIHQWPATLVQPVGSPLSLECTVEGTSNPNLYWYRQAAGRGLQLLFYSVGIGQISSEVPQNLSASRPQDRQFILSSKKLLLSDSGFYLCAWSGDRTLEQYFGPGTRLTVT.

This chain links TRBV11-3 with TRBJ1-6; D is perhaps TRBD1 (5 bases). The CDR3 spans 14 residues. Germline CDR1 SGHNT, CDR2 YENEEA. Trimming took 9 bases from V and 6 from J, leaving 15 bases between them. The CDR3 reads CASSQGTANSPLHF. The CDR3, as DNA: TGTGCCAGTAGTCAAGGGACCGCTAATTCACCCCTCCACTTT.

This clone came up a few times. The chain employs TRBV18 and TRBJ2-5, with D unclear. Between the trimmed V and J ends, which lost 3 bases and 6 bases, there was a span of 8 bases. This CDR3 has 12 residues. The germline gives CDR1 KGHSH, CDR2 LQKENI. The CDR3 nucleotides read TGTGCCAGCTCACCTGAGGATCAGACCCAGTACTTC. The encoded protein is CASSPEDQTQYF.

The CDR3, as DNA: TGCGCCAGCAGCCCCCGACAGACAAATGAAAAACTGTTTTTT. Translated, it gives CASSPRQTNEKLFF. V and J are TRBV4-1 and TRBJ1-4; a weak D match, TRBD1 (5 bases). Trimming removed 4 bases at V and 5 bases at J, with 11 bases between. Germline-derived CDR1 and CDR2 are MGHRA and YSYEKL. The CDR3 is 14 residues long.

The rearrangement joins TRBV7-9 to TRBJ1-5; no firm D call. Deletions cut 2 bases from V and 6 bases from J, with 8 bases between. CDR1 is SEHNR and CDR2 is FQNEAQ in the germline V gene (reference sequence). This CDR3 spans 13 amino acids. The CDR3 sequence: CASSLSEGQPQHF. In nucleotides, the CDR3 is TGTGCCAGCAGCTTATCAGAGGGTCAGCCCCAGCATTTT.

The chain has TRBV6-5 and TRBJ1-1; perhaps TRBD1 as D (5 bases). The germline CDR1 and CDR2 sequences are MNHEY and SVGAGI. The CDR3 sequence is 13 residues long. The germline V and J ends were trimmed by 6 bases and 1 base, with 9 bases remaining between them. DNA of the CDR3: TGTGCCAGCAGGGACAACGCGAACACTGAAGCTTTCTTT. Protein sequence: CASRDNANTEAFF.

The rearrangement uses TRBV5-1 and TRBJ1-4; 8 bases line up with TRBD1. Germline CDR1 SGHRS, CDR2 YFSETQ. Trimming took 3 bases from V and 7 from J; bases not matched to a gene: 5. The CDR3 loop spans 14 amino acids. The CDR3 DNA reads as TGCGCCAGCAGCTGGCAGGGGGCGCGTGAAAAACTGTTTTTT. Its protein product is CASSWQGAREKLFF.

The chain employs TRBV15 and TRBJ1-5; TRBD1 might be the D (5 bases). Germline assignment: CDR1 LNHNV and CDR2 YYDKDF (reference sequence). Trimming cost V 0 bases and J 6 bases, with 9 bases left between them. CDR3 length: 14 residues. The CDR3 nucleotides read TGTGCCACCAGCAGAGATGTAGGGGCTCAGCCCCAGCATTTT. Encoded protein: CATSRDVGAQPQHF.

The chain combines TRBV4-1 with TRBJ2-7; D ambiguous. The CDR3 totals 13 residues. The germline V gene has CDR1 MGHRA and CDR2 YSYEKL. Between the trimmed V and J ends, which lost 6 bases and 2 bases, there was a span of 11 bases. The DNA for the CDR3 is TGCGCCAGCAGTCTTCGGGTCACCTACGAGCAGTACTTC. Residues: CASSLRVTYEQYF.

This clone was recorded once. The CDR3 DNA sequence: TGCGCCAGCAATGCGGGGGAGTGGACAGATACGCAGTATTTT. It is translated as CASNAGEWTDTQYF. V and J are TRBV5-1 and TRBJ2-3; 7 bases map to TRBD2. The CDR3 runs to 14 residues. V gave up 6 bases and J gave up 3 bases; unmatched junction bases: 7. Germline CDR1 and CDR2: SGHRS and YFSETQ.

The chain couples TRBV6-5 to TRBJ2-5; no reliable D call. This CDR3 comprises 13 residues. V was pared by 8 bases and J by 1 base, with 11 bases between. Germline V gives CDR1 MNHEY, CDR2 SVGAGI. The CDR3 is CASAPGPQETQYF. The CDR3 DNA reads as TGTGCCAGCGCGCCAGGCCCCCAAGAGACCCAGTACTTC.

The table lists this clone with a few counts. As DNA, the CDR3 is TGCGCCAGCAGCCCAGGGGAGGACGGGGAGGCTTTCTTT. Its translation: CASSPGEDGEAFF. This chain uses TRBV5-1 with TRBJ1-1; the D gene is possibly TRBD1 (6 bases). V lost 4 bases and J lost 11, with 18 bases in between. Germline V gene lookup returns CDR1 SGHRS and CDR2 YFSETQ. This CDR3 contains 13 residues.

DNA of the CDR3: TGTGCCAGCAGTGAAGCGCTGGTAGATACGCAGTATTTT. Protein: CASSEALVDTQYF. This chain uses TRBV6-1 with TRBJ2-3; unclear D gene. The CDR3 has 13 residues. CDR1 and CDR2 (germline): MNHNS, SASEGT. Trimming took off 0 bases at V and 5 bases at J, with 6 bases between the two ends.

V is TRBV7-2 and J is TRBJ1-2; TRBD1 matches 9 bases. Germline V lookup: CDR1 SGHTA, CDR2 FQGNSA. This CDR3 comprises 16 residues. Trimming at V came to 0 bases and at J to 4 bases, leaving 6 bases not matched to a gene. CDR3 bases: TGTGCCAGCAGCTTAGCGTCTAGGACAGGGGTCTATGGCTACACCTTC. The encoded protein is CASSLASRTGVYGYTF.

The CDR3 DNA sequence: TGTGCCAGCAGTTTGGACAGGGTAGGGAATGAGCAGTTCTTC. Amino acids: CASSLDRVGNEQFF. V gene TRBV27 combines with J gene TRBJ2-1, with TRBD1 identical over 8 bases. V trimming: 3 bases; J trimming: 7 bases; junction bases outside the gene matches: 5. CDR1 and CDR2 (germline): MNHEY, SMNVEV (reference sequence). The CDR3 spans 14 residues.

The chain has TRBV6-6 and TRBJ2-7; no clear D gene. V was clipped by 0 bases and J by 1 base, with 7 bases between them. Germline values: CDR1 MNHNY, CDR2 SVGAGI (reference sequence). The CDR3 is made up of 14 amino acids. DNA for the CDR3: TGTGCCAGCAGTTACTCTTCCCGTTCCTACGAGCAGTACTTC. It encodes CASSYSSRSYEQYF.

The rearrangement joins TRBV7-2 to TRBJ2-1, with 10 bases matching TRBD1. V lost 1 base to trimming and J lost 7 bases; unmatched junction nucleotides: 10. The germline V gene has CDR1 SGHTA and CDR2 FQGNSA. The CDR3 spans 17 residues. The CDR3, as DNA: TGTGCCAGCAGCTTAGTATCGGGACAGGGGATGTCGAATGAGCAGTTCTTC. Its protein is CASSLVSGQGMSNEQFF.

This chain links TRBV4-3 with TRBJ1-6; TRBD1 might be the D (5 bases). The CDR3 extends over 15 amino acids. Per the germline V gene, CDR1 is LGHNA and CDR2 is YSLEER. V lost 0 bases, J lost 6 bases, and 9 bases lay in between. The CDR3, as DNA: TGCGCCAGCAGCCAAGATTGGGGCAGTAATTCACCCCTCCACTTT. Translating gives CASSQDWGSNSPLHF.

The chain couples TRBV20-1 to TRBJ1-2, with D possibly matching TRBD1 (5 bases). The CDR3 runs to 11 residues. V gave up 6 bases and J gave up 9 bases, with 14 bases separating them. CDR1 is DFQATT and CDR2 is SNEGSKA in the germline V gene (reference sequence). CDR3 DNA: TGCAGTGCCCTAGACAGATCTAGCTACACCTTC. This codes for CSALDRSSYTF.

This sequence joins TRBV5-1 and TRBJ2-3, with 14 bases that match TRBD2. The CDR3 covers 15 residues. Germline trimming cut 0 bases from V and 9 bases from J; bases unmatched to any gene: 3. The germline gives CDR1 SGHRS, CDR2 YFSETQ. The CDR3 sequence is CASSLGGLAGETQYF. In DNA form, the CDR3 reads TGCGCCAGCAGCTTGGGGGGACTAGCGGGAGAGACGCAGTATTTT.

This chain connects TRBV7-8 to TRBJ2-3; a possible D gene is TRBD2 (6 bases). Germline V lookup: CDR1 SGHVS, CDR2 FQNEAQ. V gave up 5 bases and J gave up 8 bases, with 14 bases separating them. This CDR3 is built from 13 residues. For the CDR3, the DNA is TGTGCCAGCAGCCCAGGAGGGCTGGCTACGCAGTATTTT. This codes for CASSPGGLATQYF. The full variable domain, its missing parts supplied by reference TRBV7-8 and TRBJ2-3, is GAGVSQSPRYKVAKRGQDVALRCDPISGHVSLFWYQQALGQGPEFLTYFQNEAQLDKSGLPSDRFFAERPEGSVSTLKIQRTQQEDSAVYLCASSPGGLATQYFGPGTRLTVL.

The chain combines TRBV5-5 with TRBJ1-1; D not certain. Between the trimmed V and J ends, which lost 2 bases and 3 bases, there was a span of 8 bases. Looked up from germline, CDR1 is SGHKS and CDR2 is YYEKEE (reference sequence). CDR3 size: 13 residues. The CDR3 DNA reads as TGTGCCAGCAGCTTTGGGTCGGACACTGAAGCTTTCTTT. It yields the protein CASSFGSDTEAFF.

CDR3 sequence reads: CASRPGLAGYQETQYF. The CDR3 DNA reads as TGTGCCAGCAGACCGGGACTAGCGGGGTACCAAGAGACCCAGTACTTC. The V call is TRBV28, the J call TRBJ2-5; 13 bases line up with TRBD2. The CDR3 loop spans 16 amino acids. CDR1 is MDHEN and CDR2 is SYDVKM in the germline V gene. With 6 bases clipped from V and 0 bases from J, the junction kept 4 bases outside the gene matches.

This clone was detected only a few times. The gene calls are TRBV7-6 and TRBJ1-3; perhaps TRBD1 as D (6 bases). Germline assignment: CDR1 SGHVS and CDR2 FNYEAQ. This CDR3 contains 15 residues. Trimming left V 4 bases short and J 2 bases short, with 12 bases between. CDR3 protein: CASSSTQGTGNTIYF. The CDR3 bases are TGTGCCAGCAGCTCAACCCAGGGGACTGGAAACACCATATATTTT.

The J gene is TRBJ1-2, the V gene TRBV5-6; TRBD1 might be the D (6 bases). Trimming cost V 6 bases and J 8 bases, with 17 bases left between them. CDR1 is SGHDT and CDR2 is YYEEEE in the germline V gene. The CDR3 consists of 13 residues. The CDR3 DNA reads as TGTGCCAGCACCCCTCGGGGGCTCGAGGGCTACACCTTC. It specifies CASTPRGLEGYTF.

This rearrangement joins TRBV7-6 to TRBJ2-7; D call uncertain. The V end lost 5 bases, the J end lost 3 bases, and 8 bases lay between the germline ends. In germline, CDR1 is SGHVS, CDR2 FNYEAQ. This CDR3 comprises 12 residues. This CDR3 is CASSDDVYEQYF. CDR3 DNA: TGTGCCAGCAGCGATGACGTCTACGAGCAGTACTTC.

The chain couples TRBV5-4 to TRBJ2-3, with 7 bases fitting TRBD1. CDR3 size: 16 residues. Germline values: CDR1 SGHNT, CDR2 YYREEE (reference sequence). V lost 5 bases and J lost 0; bases outside the gene matches: 9. The CDR3 sequence is CASRQGYSSSTDTQYF. The DNA for the CDR3 is TGTGCCAGCAGACAGGGGTACAGTTCTAGCACAGATACGCAGTATTTT.

V is TRBV28 and J is TRBJ1-6; D is perhaps TRBD1 (6 bases). From germline, CDR1 is MDHEN and CDR2 SYDVKM. The V end was cut by 2 bases, the J end by 6 bases, with 11 bases between. The CDR3 extends over 15 amino acids. DNA for the CDR3: TGTGCCAGCAGTTTACTGGGGGCCAGTAATTCACCCCTCCACTTT. Its protein product is CASSLLGASNSPLHF.

V is TRBV5-4 and J is TRBJ2-7; tentatively, D is TRBD1 or TRBD2 (5 bases each). Deletions cut 0 bases from V and 0 bases from J, with 13 bases between. Germline-derived CDR1 and CDR2 are SGHNT and YYREEE (reference sequence). The length of the CDR3 is 16 residues. Written as DNA, the CDR3 is TGTGCCAGCAGCTTGGTCGGGGCGCCCCCCTCCTACGAGCAGTACTTC. Its protein product is CASSLVGAPPSYEQYF. The whole variable domain, filled in from reference TRBV5-4 and TRBJ2-7, reads ETGVTQSPTHLIKTRGQQVTLRCSSQSGHNTVSWYQQALGQGPQFIFQYYREEENGRGNFPPRFSGLQFPNYSSELNVNALELDDSALYLCASSLVGAPPSYEQYFGPGTRLTVT.

This clone was counted between two and nine times. The J gene is TRBJ2-7, the V gene TRBV4-2; D is unclear. V was shortened by 5 bases and J by 0 bases, with 5 bases between the two germline ends. Germline V gene data show CDR1 as LGHNA and CDR2 as YNFKEQ. This CDR3 has 12 residues. CDR3 nucleotide sequence: TGTGCCAGCAGCTTGAGCTCCTACGAGCAGTACTTC. This gives the protein CASSLSSYEQYF.